This entry features one T cell receptor (beta chain) sequence. The sample belongs to a study of blood T cell repertoires in COVID-19. Looking at the study overall: The origin of the acute and convalescent COVID-19 samples was the United States, Italy and Spain. PBMCs, B-cell-depleted T cells, or T cells were the source of the cDNA or gDNA that made up the material.

Per the study methods: Estimates of nucleated cell counts were drawn from the amplification of reference gene primers. Assay: immunoSEQ multiplex PCR; the TCRdb copy retains only in-frame clones and omits some. V, J and clone size derive from that table, while D and trimming were established from the DNA sequence. The table shows 55,000 to 80,000 clones, with roughly nine tenths occurring only once. The sequencing input was peripheral blood. This TCR was sampled from a man at least 80 years old with acute or convalescent COVID-19.

This CDR3 is CASSLGTSGGAINEQFF. The CDR3 DNA is TGTGCCAGCAGCTTGGGGACTAGCGGGGGGGCCATCAATGAGCAGTTCTTC. V and J are TRBV11-3 and TRBJ2-1; 16 bases map to TRBD2. The CDR3 sequence is 17 residues long. V was clipped by 3 bases and J by 6 bases; unmatched bases: 5. Germline-derived CDR1 and CDR2 are SGHNT and YENEEA.